One TCR beta chain is described in this entry. Its binding antigen is unknown. Nothing much larger sits one base from this clone, and base qualities are not available. The treatment or condition label, read with the paper, signifies: roughly 18 received Ad26.COV2.S at low or high dose, single or two shots; roughly five received placebo; per-sample allocation not given. Repertoires of vaccine and placebo recipients were sequenced from samples collected on day 63 after the first injection. Cohort 1b enrolled 25 or so adults aged 18-55 years at a single site in Boston, USA, between 29 July and 7 August 2020. As a vaccine, Ad26.COV2.S was a replication-incompetent adenovirus type 26 vector that expressed a prefusion-stabilized SARS-CoV-2 spike protein derived from the original Wuhan strain. The immunoSEQ Assay was the method used to sequence TCRbeta CDR3 regions. After extraction, genomic DNA underwent amplification by bias-controlled multiplex PCR, followed by high-throughput sequencing. The study's processing was this. To quantify the absolute abundance of every unique TCRbeta CDR3 region, sequences were collapsed and filtered. T cell fraction was estimated by normalization of TCRbeta template counts to usable DNA, with usable DNA being measured through amplification of reference genes present in all nucleated cells. Repertoire TCRs were annotated as SARS-CoV-2-specific by exact matching of V gene, CDR3 amino acid sequence and J gene to a known reactive TCR set. The reference SARS-CoV-2 TCR set was derived from MIRA and filtered for enrichment in COVID-19-positive ImmuneCODE repertoires, a step that removed public or cross-reactive TCRs. Using the MIRA antigens, annotated TCRs were further analysed by specific ORF or by position within an ORF. Depth was the summed frequency of annotated unique rearrangements, while breadth was defined as annotated unique rearrangements over total unique productive rearrangements. Two-sided Wilcoxon rank-sum tests were applied when comparing TCR breadth between groups. Entries here come from immuneACCESS through TCRdb and include only in-frame sequences with V and J called. Some clones fail to appear in such tables; in the studies checked, an unresolved V gene covers under half of the shortfall, and the cause of the remainder is unknown. The D gene and trimming were derived from the DNA, and the V and J assignments and clone size from that table. Within this sample are approximately 480,000 clones, with 70% to 90% of them counted one time only. 10% to 15% of the sample is held by the ten biggest clonotypes.

The sample comes from a study of Ad26.COV2.S vaccination and SARS-CoV-2 variants (TCRdb year 2021). For context, the study as a whole: Vaccine-arm donors were drawn from COV1001, a multicentre, randomized, double-blind, placebo-controlled phase I-IIa trial of Ad26.COV2.S in healthy adults. Ad26.COV2.S was administered intramuscularly at a dose of 5x10^10 or 1x10^11 viral particles, either as one shot or as two shots given 56 days apart. TCRbeta repertoire sequencing was used to assess the specificity and breadth of SARS-CoV-2-reactive T cell receptors after Ad26.COV2.S vaccination. The TCR-sequenced set comprised roughly 30 samples: some 19 Ad26.COV2.S vaccine recipients, 5 placebo recipients and 8 SARS-CoV-2 convalescent individuals. Trial participants were randomized into five groups of five, in which low-dose or high-dose Ad26.COV2.S was given once or twice, or placebo was given on both occasions. Investigators remained blinded to trial group allocation during experiments and outcome assessment. The study at large found these results: Spike-specific TCR breadth was higher in Ad26.COV2.S recipients than in placebo recipients (P = 0.0014). Vaccine and placebo recipients had comparable non-spike TCR breadth, which fits with the vaccine containing only spike. The authors noted that the TCR breadth and depth analyses may have underestimated total T cell responses. After vaccination, spike-specific CD8+ and CD4+ T cell responses were reported to show substantial breadth. The study was not powered for comparison of responses between vaccine doses or regimens.

This receptor was identified in a person between 18 and 65 years old who received the Ad26.COV2.S COVID-19 vaccine or a placebo. The material was peripheral blood, obtained in a trial of Ad26.COV2.S vaccine versus placebo.

The nucleotides are TGTGCCAGCAGCCAAGAACCCGGTGGGACAGAGTACAATGAGCAGTTCTTC. The encoded protein is CASSQEPGGTEYNEQFF. This chain is built from TRBV3-1 (or the pseudogene TRBV3-2) and TRBJ2-1; the central 7 bases match TRBD1. For this chain, trimming is 0 bases at the V end and 4 bases at the J end, and the number of junction bases without a gene match is 9. Measured from the cysteine to the phenylalanine, the CDR3 is 17 residues long. Kept here is only the CDR3 DNA, which spans 51 bases and is read in frame from base 1. In the germline V gene (reference sequence), CDR1 corresponds to LGHDT and CDR2 to YNNKEL.